This TCR beta chain appears in the sequencing data of a study of T cell changes during pregnancy in multiple sclerosis. This CDR3 is built from 13 residues. V gave up 1 base and J gave up 0 bases, with 3 bases separating them. Per the germline V gene, CDR1 is LNHNV and CDR2 is YYDKDF (reference sequence). Only in-frame clones appear in the TCRdb table, and some are missing; sequencing was by immunoSEQ multiplex PCR. Among about 59,000 clones listed, approximately 94% were seen once. The source of this sequence is a female donor with multiple sclerosis, enrolled in a pregnancy study. The sample was CD8+ T cells from peripheral blood mononuclear cells, taken after pregnancy. The chain joins TRBV15 to TRBJ1-1; D gene unclear. The CDR3 nucleotides read TGTGCCACCAGCAGAGGAGTGAACACTGAAGCTTTCTTT. Encoded protein: CATSRGVNTEAFF.